A single sample gave rise to the 23 T cell receptor beta chains below, sequenced in a study of CD8+ T cells in alopecia areata listed by TCRdb under 2018. The library was obtained by the immunoSEQ multiplex PCR assay. For TCR sequencing, RNA was extracted from every sample and reverse transcribed into cDNA to serve as template. The source is immuneACCESS, and TCRdb retained only in-frame sequences with V and J called. Part of the clones is not carried over; for the studies checked, unresolved V genes explain less than half of this, and the remainder is unexplained. This sample gives 95,000 to 150,000 clones in total; about 50% of them show up just once. The top ten constitute about 11% of the sample. The sample consisted of NKG2D-low CD8+ T cells sorted from blood. Interpreted using the paper, the cell subset or site label stands for: sorted CD8+ NKG2D-low blood T cells. Every receptor here comes from a human donor with alopecia areata.

Only a few counts were recorded for this clone. The chain employs TRBV7-9 and TRBJ2-3; TRBD2 is a possible D gene (5 bases). CDR1 SEHNR and CDR2 FQNEAQ come from the germline V gene (reference sequence). The CDR3 spans 15 residues. V lost 1 base to trimming and J lost 0 bases, with 8 bases between them. The CDR3 reads CASSLVPGSTDTQYF. CDR3 bases: TGTGCCAGCAGCTTAGTTCCGGGGAGCACAGATACGCAGTATTTT.

This clone appeared a few times. The V gene is TRBV29-1, the J gene TRBJ2-5; D is unresolved. The V end lost 4 bases, the J end lost 0 bases, and 15 bases lay between the germline ends. CDR3 length equals 15 residues. Germline-derived CDR1 and CDR2 are SQVTM and ANQGSEA. The CDR3 bases are TGCAGCGTTGTGTTTTTAGGCACAAACCAAGAGACCCAGTACTTC. Translated: CSVVFLGTNQETQYF.

The chain recombines TRBV30 with TRBJ2-3, with 10 bases aligning to TRBD2. Per germline, CDR1 GTSNPN and CDR2 SVGIG (reference sequence). The CDR3 totals 14 residues. The junction had 5 bases not matched to a gene; V was cut back by 4 bases and J by 4 bases. Here the CDR3 DNA reads TGTGCCTGGACATGGACTAGCGGCGCAGATACGCAGTATTTT. It yields the protein CAWTWTSGADTQYF.

This clone was seen once. The chain employs TRBV4-1 and TRBJ2-1, with 7 bases aligning to TRBD2. The germline gives CDR1 MGHRA, CDR2 YSYEKL. Germline trimming cut 3 bases from V and 10 bases from J; bases unmatched to any gene: 12. This CDR3 has 15 amino acids. The CDR3 here is CASSHRLGGGNEQFF. As DNA, the CDR3 is TGCGCCAGCAGCCACAGATTGGGGGGAGGGAACGAGCAGTTCTTC.

This clone was found a few times. The V gene is TRBV23-1, the J gene TRBJ1-2; D uncertain. TRBV23-1 is an open reading frame whose function is uncertain. The CDR3 spans 15 residues. V lost 6 bases and J lost 4, with 18 bases in between. This CDR3 reads CASRGLGWPPYGYTF. The DNA of the CDR3 is TGCGCCAGCAGGGGTCTAGGGTGGCCCCCCTATGGCTACACCTTC.

This chain joins TRBV5-1 and TRBJ1-1; TRBD1 matches at 7 bases. The length of the CDR3 is 12 residues. Germline V lookup: CDR1 SGHRS, CDR2 YFSETQ. The ends lost 7 bases at V and 3 bases at J; junction bases unmatched: 3. The CDR3 reads CASQGEDTEAFF. The DNA of the CDR3 is TGCGCCAGCCAGGGGGAGGACACTGAAGCTTTCTTT.

The chain is built from TRBV29-1 and TRBJ1-1; D is unresolved. CDR1 is SQVTM and CDR2 is ANQGSEA in the germline V gene. With 0 bases removed from V and 0 bases from J, the gap between germline ends came to 2 bases. This CDR3 contains 12 residues. The CDR3 sequence is CSVEDLNTEAFF. The DNA for the CDR3 is TGCAGCGTTGAAGATTTGAACACTGAAGCTTTCTTT.

This chain connects TRBV2 to TRBJ2-1; D perhaps matches TRBD1 (6 bases). The CDR3 is 11 amino acids. Germline-derived CDR1 and CDR2 are SNHLY and FYNNEI. V was clipped by 8 bases and J by 7 bases, with 9 bases between them. CDR3 DNA: TGTGCCAGCCATAGGGGGAATGAGCAGTTCTTC. Its protein is CASHRGNEQFF.

This clone was recorded a few times. The chain employs TRBV29-1 and TRBJ2-4; D possibly corresponds to TRBD2 (6 bases). CDR1 and CDR2 (germline): SQVTM, ANQGSEA. The CDR3 consists of 15 residues. Trimming left V 3 bases short and J 10 bases short, with 22 bases between. For the CDR3, the DNA is TGCAGCGTTGATGGGGTGGGAGCAATGGGGGGAATTCAGTACTTC. Its translation: CSVDGVGAMGGIQYF.

The CDR3 here is CAWGQPGNTEAFF. The CDR3, as DNA: TGTGCCTGGGGTCAGCCGGGAAACACTGAAGCTTTCTTT. The rearrangement uses TRBV30 and TRBJ1-1; D is undetermined. The CDR3 has 13 residues. Trimming left V 5 bases short and J 2 bases short, with 12 bases between. In germline, CDR1 is GTSNPN, CDR2 SVGIG (reference sequence).

This clone was picked up a small number of times. The J gene is TRBJ1-2, the V gene TRBV29-1, with D hard to call. CDR3 length: 15 amino acids. The germline gives CDR1 SQVTM, CDR2 ANQGSEA. Trimming removed 4 bases from V and 1 base from J, with 16 bases in between. The CDR3 coding sequence is TGCAGCGTTGCGAGCGTGACTGTTAATAACTATGGCTACACCTTC. Its protein product is CSVASVTVNNYGYTF. The full variable domain, with the rest looked up from reference TRBV29-1 and TRBJ1-2, is SAVISQKPSRDICQRGTSLTIQCQVDSQVTMMFWYRQQPGQSLTLIATANQGSEATYESGFVIDKFPISRPNLTFSTLTVSNMSPEDSSIYLCSVASVTVNNYGYTFGSGTRLTVV.

The genes are TRBV28 and TRBJ2-1; no firm D call. Germline V gives CDR1 MDHEN, CDR2 SYDVKM. Trimming removed 6 bases from V and 5 bases from J, with 2 bases in between. The CDR3 has 10 residues. The CDR3 is CASSNNEQFF. In nucleotides, the CDR3 is TGTGCCAGCAGCAACAATGAGCAGTTCTTC.

The CDR3 nucleotides are TGTGCCAGCAGTCTTGGCGATGAGCAGTTCTTC. The encoded protein is CASSLGDEQFF. The genes are TRBV13 and TRBJ2-1; no clear D gene. The germline V gene encodes CDR1 PRHDT and CDR2 FYEKMQ (reference sequence). Trimming left V 6 bases short and J 8 bases short, with 8 bases between. The length of the CDR3 is 11 residues.

The rearrangement links TRBV28 to TRBJ2-5; possible D gene TRBD1, 6 bases. Looked up from germline, CDR1 is MDHEN and CDR2 is SYDVKM. V was clipped by 3 bases and J by 5 bases, with 13 bases between them. This CDR3 is 14 amino acids long. CDR3 region: CASSLGPGEETQYF. CDR3 coding DNA: TGTGCCAGCAGTTTGGGTCCAGGGGAGGAGACCCAGTACTTC.

This chain connects TRBV7-6 to TRBJ2-7, with a possible D match to TRBD1 (6 bases). Trimming left V 4 bases short and J 4 bases short, with 20 bases between. Germline V CDR1 and CDR2: SGHVS, FNYEAQ. This CDR3 is built from 16 residues. The CDR3 here is CASSSRQDARGYEQYF. As DNA, the CDR3 is TGTGCCAGCAGCTCACGACAGGACGCCAGGGGTTACGAGCAGTACTTC.

The rearrangement links TRBV27 to TRBJ2-3; tentatively, D is TRBD2 (6 bases). V was shortened by 4 bases and J by 0 bases, with 14 bases between the two germline ends. Germline V gives CDR1 MNHEY, CDR2 SMNVEV (reference sequence). This CDR3 contains 16 residues. The CDR3: CASSSFWGRSTDTQYF. The CDR3 DNA sequence: TGTGCCAGCAGTTCTTTCTGGGGGAGGAGCACAGATACGCAGTATTTT.

V usage is TRBV4-1 and J usage is TRBJ1-2; D not certain. CDR1 is MGHRA, CDR2 YSYEKL, per germline. With 3 bases removed from V and 4 bases from J, the gap between germline ends came to 9 bases. The CDR3 sequence is 13 residues long. CDR3 sequence reads: CASSQNTAYGYTF. CDR3 sequence (DNA): TGCGCCAGCAGCCAGAACACTGCCTATGGCTACACCTTC.

This clone was seen more than once but under ten times. The chain joins TRBV2 to TRBJ2-7, with D uncertain. Trimming left V 2 bases short and J 5 bases short, with 13 bases between. Germline CDR1 and CDR2: SNHLY and FYNNEI. The CDR3 loop spans 14 amino acids. CDR3 loop: CASSELGLEDEQYF. In DNA, the CDR3 is TGTGCCAGCAGTGAATTAGGGCTTGAGGACGAGCAGTACTTC.

The gene calls are TRBV9 and TRBJ1-6, with TRBD1 matching over 9 bases. Trimming took 6 bases from V and 9 from J; bases not matched to a gene: 10. The length of the CDR3 is 15 residues. The V gene's germline CDR1 is SGDLS and CDR2 YYNGEE. This CDR3 reads CASTQDRGAGSPLHF. The CDR3 bases are TGTGCCAGCACCCAGGACAGGGGTGCGGGTTCACCCCTCCACTTT. The variable domain in full, completed from reference TRBV9 and TRBJ1-6, reads DSGVTQTPKHLITATGQRVTLRCSPRSGDLSVYWYQQSLDQGLQFLIQYYNGEERAKGNILERFSAQQFPDLHSELNLSSLELGDSALYFCASTQDRGAGSPLHFGNGTRLTVT.

J is TRBJ2-5 and V is TRBV27; 15 bases fit TRBD2. The germline gives CDR1 MNHEY, CDR2 SMNVEV (reference sequence). The CDR3 is 15 amino acids. The V gene end was trimmed by 6 bases and the J gene end by 4 bases; junction bases not matched to a gene: 3. The CDR3 region is CASRKGLAGGETQYF. The CDR3, as DNA: TGTGCCAGCAGGAAGGGACTAGCGGGAGGAGAGACCCAGTACTTC.

The chain has TRBV6-5 and TRBJ2-3; unclear D gene. CDR1 and CDR2 (germline): MNHEY, SVGAGI. The CDR3 is 13 residues long. Deletions cut 1 base from V and 9 bases from J, with 11 bases between. The CDR3 nucleotides are TGTGCCAGCAGTTACTACCCGCTAGGCACGCAGTATTTT. Encoded protein: CASSYYPLGTQYF.

The chain combines TRBV9 with TRBJ2-3, with a tentative D call TRBD2 (6 bases). V was cut by 0 bases and J by 4 bases, with 9 bases left in between. The CDR3 sequence is 14 residues long. Germline loops: CDR1 SGDLS, CDR2 YYNGEE. CDR3 in DNA: TGTGCCAGCAGCGTAGCGGGAGCTGCAGATACGCAGTATTTT. The encoded protein is CASSVAGAADTQYF.

This clone has just a few counts. The rearrangement joins TRBV14 to TRBJ1-2; 9 nucleotides match TRBD1. The CDR3 sequence is 14 residues long. The V and J ends lost 4 bases and 4 bases, in that order; junction bases with no gene match: 4. CDR1 is SGHDN and CDR2 is FVKESK in the germline V gene. The CDR3 DNA follows: TGTGCCAGCAGCCCTACGACAGGGGGCTATGGCTACACCTTC. This encodes CASSPTTGGYGYTF.